These T cell receptor beta chains were read from a single sample in a study of blood T cell repertoires in COVID-19. Libraries were prepared by immunoSEQ multiplex PCR; TCRdb keeps only in-frame clonotypes and omits some of them. Of about 390,000 clones listed, approximately 87% were seen once; the top ten hold about 10%. Material for sequencing was PBMCs or T cells enriched from blood (not recorded which). These receptors originate from a woman aged 50 to 60 who had recovered from COVID-19. CDR3s include the opening cysteine and the closing phenylalanine or tryptophan. D genes are given only for firm matches. Rows may omit the clone size; those that give it use once, few, many or a size class.

TRBJ2-3,TRBD1,-,TRBV27,TGTGCCATCTCACCCAGGCCAGGGGGCCCCCGCTCAGATACGCAGTATTTT,CAISPRPGGPRSDTQYF
TRBJ2-1,-,-,TRBV7-3,TGTGCCAGCAGCTTACTTCCTTTAACCACATACAATGAGCAGTTCTTC,CASSLLPLTTYNEQFF
TRBJ1-1,-,-,TRBV28,TGTGCCAGCAGTCTCCAGGGGAACACTGAAGCTTTCTTT,CASSLQGNTEAFF
TRBJ2-7,-,-,TRBV19,TGTGCCACCTCCTCGGCCAGGGGGGTATACGAGCAGTACTTC,CATSSARGVYEQYF
TRBJ2-1,TRBD1,-,TRBV5-1,TGCGCCAGCAGCGTACAGGGGGCAAATTACAATGAGCAGTTCTTC,CASSVQGANYNEQFF
TRBJ2-2,TRBD2,many,TRBV7-2,TGTGCCAGCAGCTTAGCTTATGGCGGGGGGTTGTCCGGGGAGCTGTTTTTT,CASSLAYGGGLSGELFF
TRBJ1-1,-,-,TRBV5-6,TGTGCCAGCAGCTACGGGAACACTGAAGCTTTCTTT,CASSYGNTEAFF
TRBJ2-3,TRBD2,-,TRBV7-2,TGTGCCAGCAGCTTAGTGGCTAGCGGGGGCGTCACAGATACGCAGTATTTT,CASSLVASGGVTDTQYF
TRBJ2-7,-,-,TRBV2,TGTGCCAGCACGGCGGAGGGAAGCTCCTACGAGCAGTACTTC,CASTAEGSSYEQYF
TRBJ2-2,TRBD2,-,TRBV19,TGTGCCAGTAGTACCCGGACTAGCGGGGATGGCGGGGAGCTGTTTTTT,CASSTRTSGDGGELFF
TRBJ2-7,TRBD2,-,TRBV7-9,TGTGCCAGCAGCTTTAGCGGGGGGGTAGACGAGCAGTACTTC,CASSFSGGVDEQYF
TRBJ2-7,-,-,TRBV5-1,TGCGCCAGCTCCCAAGACAACACCTACGAGCAGTACTTC,CASSQDNTYEQYF
TRBJ1-2,-,-,TRBV10-3,TGTGCCATCAGTGAGCAGGGCTCCTATGGCTACACCTTC,CAISEQGSYGYTF
TRBJ1-1,TRBD1,-,TRBV4-3,TGCGCCAGCAGCCAAATCGTTGCCATGGCGGCTCCGGGACAGGGATGGGCCACTGAAGCTTTCTTT,CASSQIVAMAAPGQGWATEAFF
TRBJ2-7,TRBD1,-,TRBV2,TGTGCCAGCACCCGGACAGGGCCAGGGTACGAGCAGTACTTC,CASTRTGPGYEQYF
TRBJ1-6,TRBD1,-,TRBV2,TGTGCCAGCAGGGGACAGATAGGATCACCCCTCCACTTT,CASRGQIGSPLHF
TRBJ1-2,TRBD1,-,TRBV3-1/TRBV3-2,TGTGCCAGCAGTCGTATTTCGGGACAGGGTGGTGGCTACACCTTC,CASSRISGQGGGYTF
TRBJ1-1,TRBD1,once,TRBV28,TGTGCCAGCAGTTCGACAGGGCTGGGGAACACTGAAGCTTTCTTT,CASSSTGLGNTEAFF
TRBJ1-2,-,-,TRBV29-1,TGCAGCGGTCGAGGCGGGGATGGCTACACCTTC,CSGRGGDGYTF
TRBJ2-7,TRBD1,once,TRBV18,TGTGCCAGCTCACCAACACAGGGGGCGGGCGAGCAGTACTTC,CASSPTQGAGEQYF
TRBJ2-1,TRBD1,-,TRBV27,TGTGCCAGCAGGATCCGGGACAGCGTCAATGAGCAGTTCTTC,CASRIRDSVNEQFF
TRBJ1-2,TRBD1,-,TRBV28,TGTGCCATCGATTATCTTACAACGGGACAGTTAAATGGCTACACCTTC,CAIDYLTTGQLNGYTF
TRBJ1-5,TRBD1,-,TRBV4-1,TGCGCCAGCAGCCCCGTAGGGGACAGGGGTCAGCCCCAGCATTTT,CASSPVGDRGQPQHF
TRBJ2-1,TRBD1,-,TRBV7-2,TGTGCCAGCAGCTTAGGGACAGGGCCCAATGAGCAGTTCTTC,CASSLGTGPNEQFF
TRBJ2-1,-,-,TRBV29-1,TGCAGCGTTGCACAAAACAATGAGCAGTTCTTC,CSVAQNNEQFF
TRBJ1-6,-,-,TRBV15,TGTGCCACCAGCAGACGTAACTCGAATTCACCCCTCCACTTT,CATSRRNSNSPLHF
TRBJ2-6,-,-,TRBV5-1,TGCGCCAGCAGCGCCAGGGTTGGGGCCAACGTCCTGACTTTC,CASSARVGANVLTF
TRBJ1-4,-,few,TRBV11-2,TGTGCCAGCAGCTTAGGAGGGGGGGGTCTGGGTGAAAAACTGTTTTTT,CASSLGGGGLGEKLFF
TRBJ1-2,-,-,TRBV19,TGTGCCAGTAAATTAGGTCTCGGGGATTATGGCTACACCTTC,CASKLGLGDYGYTF
TRBJ1-5,-,-,TRBV13,TGTGCCAGCAGCTTAGGCATGAGCGGTCAGCCCCAGCATTTT,CASSLGMSGQPQHF
TRBJ1-2,-,-,TRBV21-1,TGTGCCAGCAGCAAATTCGTGCTGGGGCGGCACTATGGCTACACCTTC,CASSKFVLGRHYGYTF
TRBJ2-5,-,-,TRBV9,TGTGCCAGCAGTCGGGGAGAGACCCAGTACTTC,CASSRGETQYF
TRBJ1-5,-,-,TRBV11-3,TGTGCCAGCAGGTATAAGGGGGAGCCGGGGTCCCAGCATTTT,CASRYKGEPGSQHF
TRBJ2-7,TRBD1,-,TRBV7-9,TGTGCCAGCAGTCGGGACAGGGGGATGGTGGGCGAGCAGTACTTC,CASSRDRGMVGEQYF
TRBJ2-2,TRBD2,-,TRBV24-1,TGTGCCACCAGTGCACTAGCGGGGGGGCTTAACACCGGGGAGCTGTTTTTT,CATSALAGGLNTGELFF
TRBJ1-2,-,once,TRBV7-2,TGTGCCAGCAGCCGCCCTCAGGGGTACTATGGCTACACCTTC,CASSRPQGYYGYTF
TRBJ1-1,-,-,TRBV5-1,TGCGCCAGCAGATTGAACCCGGGACTCAAGTCTTTCTTT,CASRLNPGLKSFF